Below, 20 T cell receptor beta chains from the same sample are listed, as sequenced in a study of identical twins. TCRdb re-called the 5' RACE reads with MiXCR, one entry per CDR3 protein. Among 460,000 or so distinct CDR3 sequences, 14% were seen once, and the ten largest hold 0.5% to 0.65%. The sample was also reused in another study, on yellow fever vaccine responses in identical twins.

Sequenced material: CD4+ T cells sorted from blood. These receptors originate from a woman aged 18-29 years in good health.

The gene calls are TRBV29-1 and TRBJ1-2; D uncertain. V shed 3 bases and J shed 5 bases, with 13 bases lying between them. This CDR3 has 13 amino acids. Germline CDR1 and CDR2: SQVTM and ANQGSEA. CDR3 protein: CSVDIPTAYGYTF. The CDR3 nucleotides read TGCAGCGTTGATATCCCCACCGCTTATGGCTACACCTTC.

This clonotype was seen many times. V usage is TRBV7-9 and J usage is TRBJ2-7; perhaps TRBD1 as D (6 bases). The V gene lost 1 base and the J gene lost 5 bases, with 12 bases spanning the gap. From germline, CDR1 is SEHNR and CDR2 FQNEAQ (reference sequence). The CDR3 covers 14 residues. The CDR3 reads CASSLDYREHEQYF. In DNA form, the CDR3 reads TGTGCCAGCAGCTTAGATTACAGGGAGCACGAGCAGTACTTC.

This clonotype was picked up a small number of times. V usage is TRBV10-3 and J usage is TRBJ2-5; no firm D call. The germline V and J ends were trimmed by 0 bases and 7 bases, with 6 bases remaining between them. Germline CDR1 is ENHRY and CDR2 is SYGVKD. The CDR3 covers 12 residues. The CDR3 spells CAISESAVTQYF. For the CDR3, the DNA is TGTGCCATCAGTGAGTCGGCGGTGACCCAGTACTTC.

The chain joins TRBV18 to TRBJ2-5; no firm D call. The CDR3 totals 13 residues. Germline CDR1 KGHSH, CDR2 LQKENI. Trimming pared 3 bases from V and 5 bases from J, leaving 10 bases between. In nucleotides, the CDR3 is TGTGCCAGCTCACCCCAAATGGGGGAGACCCAGTACTTC. It translates to CASSPQMGETQYF.

This clonotype occurred a few times. The rearrangement links TRBV7-2 to TRBJ2-7; tentatively, D is TRBD2 (6 bases). The length of the CDR3 is 14 residues. Germline loops: CDR1 SGHTA, CDR2 FQGNSA. The germline V and J ends were trimmed by 1 base and 6 bases, with 13 bases remaining between them. The DNA for the CDR3 is TGTGCCAGCAGCTTAGTGCGGTTGGAGGGCGAGCAGTACTTC. It specifies CASSLVRLEGEQYF.

This clonotype was picked up a small number of times. This rearrangement joins TRBV5-6 to TRBJ2-3, with 7 bases matching TRBD2. The CDR3 has 16 amino acids. J lost 3 bases, V lost 3 bases, and 10 bases had no gene match. Germline-derived CDR1 and CDR2 are SGHDT and YYEEEE. The CDR3 coding sequence is TGTGCCAGCAGCTACAAGCGGGGAGTAACTACAGATACGCAGTATTTT. Translated: CASSYKRGVTTDTQYF.

V gene TRBV6-2 or TRBV6-3 combines with J gene TRBJ2-3; D is ambiguous. Trimming cost V 6 bases and J 1 base, with 5 bases left between them. The CDR3 spans 12 residues. The germline V gene encodes CDR1 MNHEY and CDR2 SVGEGT. The CDR3 loop reads CASSVRTDTQYF. DNA for the CDR3: TGTGCCAGCAGCGTCCGCACAGATACGCAGTATTTT.

This clonotype came up a few times. This chain joins TRBV28 and TRBJ2-3; TRBD2 matches 7 bases. This CDR3 comprises 16 residues. Germline V lookup: CDR1 MDHEN, CDR2 SYDVKM. Trimming took 3 bases from V and 1 from J; bases not matched to a gene: 7. The chain's CDR3 is CASSLSGESRTDTQYF. Written as DNA, the CDR3 is TGTGCCAGCAGTTTGAGCGGGGAGAGCCGCACAGATACGCAGTATTTT.

This clonotype was detected a few times. J is TRBJ2-2 and V is TRBV5-1; 8 bases line up with TRBD2. Germline CDR1 SGHRS, CDR2 YFSETQ. Unmatched junction bases numbered 4, after V lost 0 bases and J lost 6 bases. CDR3 length equals 15 residues. The CDR3: CASSLEAGGPGELFF. DNA of the CDR3: TGCGCCAGCAGCTTGGAGGCGGGGGGCCCCGGGGAGCTGTTTTTT.

This clonotype turned up a few times. The chain links TRBV2 to TRBJ2-1, with 11 bases that match TRBD2. Germline lookup yields CDR1 SNHLY and CDR2 FYNNEI. The CDR3 is 14 amino acids. V shed 1 base, J shed 8 bases, and the junction held 1 base outside the gene matches. The DNA for the CDR3 is TGTGCCAGCAGTGAAGGGACTAGCGGGCATGAGCAGTTCTTC. This translates into CASSEGTSGHEQFF. The entire variable domain, with the rest obtained from reference TRBV2 and TRBJ2-1, is as follows: EPEVTQTPSHQVTQMGQEVILRCVPISNHLYFYWYRQILGQKVEFLVSFYNNEISEKSEIFDDQFSVERPDGSNFTLKIRSTKLEDSAMYFCASSEGTSGHEQFFGPGTRLTVL.

The table lists this clonotype with a few counts. The V call is TRBV24-1, the J call TRBJ2-1; 13 bases are a match to TRBD2. CDR3 length: 18 amino acids. CDR1 and CDR2 from the germline V gene are KGHDR and SFDVKD. The V segment lost 3 bases and the J segment 10 bases; nucleotides outside the gene matches: 14. DNA for the CDR3: TGTGCCACCAGTGATCCCGGGGGTACTAGCGGGAGGGCGAACGAGCAGTTCTTC. Translation gives CATSDPGGTSGRANEQFF.

V and J are TRBV7-2 and TRBJ2-3, with a weak D call TRBD1 (6 bases). Germline V lookup: CDR1 SGHTA, CDR2 FQGNSA. This CDR3 is built from 13 residues. V was trimmed by 5 bases and J by 10 bases, leaving 16 bases between them. CDR3 region: CASSTRDKVPQYF. In DNA form, the CDR3 reads TGTGCCAGCAGCACCCGGGACAAAGTACCGCAGTATTTT.

Note on this clonotype: The CDR3 does not end in the conserved phenylalanine or tryptophan, so this is likely a read error. The V call is TRBV15, the J call TRBJ2-5; maybe TRBD2 (6 bases). This CDR3 is built from 16 residues. Per the germline V gene, CDR1 is LNHNV and CDR2 is YYDKDF (reference sequence). V gave up 7 bases and J gave up 5 bases, with 23 bases separating them. The CDR3 bases are TGTGCCACCACCAGTGGCCGGGGGTCCATTGTTGAGACCCAGTACCTC. As protein: CATTSGRGSIVETQYL.

This clonotype was counted between two and nine times. The chain combines TRBV4-2 with TRBJ1-2, with a tentative D call TRBD1 (5 bases). The CDR3 covers 15 residues. V was pared by 4 bases and J by 3 bases, with 15 bases between. Germline V gives CDR1 LGHNA, CDR2 YNFKEQ. CDR3 sequence (DNA): TGTGCCAGCAGCCGTCGCACCGGGGACGACTATGGCTACACCTTC. It yields the protein CASSRRTGDDYGYTF.

Comments on this clonotype: One end of the junction does not line up with germline, which may come from a read error. The chain joins TRBV6-2 or TRBV6-3 to TRBJ2-1, with 8 bases aligning to TRBD2. This CDR3 has 18 residues. Germline V gives CDR1 MNHEY, CDR2 SVGEGT. This CDR3 is CASSSSRGGAGVLNEQSF. DNA of the CDR3: TGTGCCAGCAGTTCCTCGCGGGGTGGAGCGGGAGTACTCAATGAGCAGTCCTTC.

There are a few counts of this clonotype. The chain links TRBV4-2 to TRBJ2-2; D may be TRBD2 (6 bases). V was pared by 7 bases and J by 3 bases, with 12 bases between. Germline V gene lookup returns CDR1 LGHNA and CDR2 YNFKEQ. The CDR3 sequence is 14 residues long. This chain's CDR3 is CASKSSGDTGELFF. CDR3 sequence (DNA): TGTGCCAGCAAAAGTTCGGGAGACACCGGGGAGCTGTTTTTT.

This clonotype was found a few times. The chain carries TRBV29-1 and TRBJ2-7; D ambiguous. This CDR3 region has 12 residues. The V gene lost 3 bases and the J gene lost 4 bases, with 10 bases spanning the gap. The germline gives CDR1 SQVTM, CDR2 ANQGSEA. CDR3 region: CSVEVGRYEQYF. The CDR3 nucleotides read TGCAGCGTTGAGGTTGGCAGATACGAGCAGTACTTC.

The genes are TRBV11-2 and TRBJ2-7, with no clear D. The V end lost 2 bases, the J end lost 2 bases, and 13 bases lay between the germline ends. The CDR3 has 15 residues. From germline, CDR1 is SGHAT and CDR2 FQNNGV. The CDR3 DNA sequence: TGTGCCAGCAGCTTAAGGCAGATAGTACCCTACGAGCAGTACTTC. Encoded protein: CASSLRQIVPYEQYF.

This clonotype has ten or more counts. The chain links TRBV5-1 to TRBJ2-5; TRBD2 is a possible D gene (6 bases). CDR1 and CDR2 (germline): SGHRS, YFSETQ. V lost 8 bases, J lost 5 bases, and 10 bases lay in between. This CDR3 is built from 11 residues. CDR3 loop: CASKSGETQYF. For the CDR3, the DNA is TGCGCCAGTAAAAGCGGGGAGACCCAGTACTTC.

This clonotype showed up just a few times. This sequence joins TRBV9 and TRBJ2-7, with unresolved D. The CDR3 totals 14 residues. CDR1 and CDR2 (germline): SGDLS, YYNGEE. Deletions cut 4 bases from V and 3 bases from J, with 14 bases between. The CDR3 reads CASSPSSTGYEQYF. CDR3 in DNA: TGTGCCAGCAGCCCCTCGTCCACGGGCTACGAGCAGTACTTC.